Below are 4 T cell receptor beta chains sequenced from a single sample in a study of blood T cell repertoires in COVID-19. TCRdb's table, derived via immunoSEQ multiplex PCR, lists solely in-frame clones and lacks some. This sample has roughly 400,000 clones; 90% occur once, and the top ten carry about 0.6%. The specimen was PBMCs or T cells enriched from blood (not recorded which). The receptors stem from a man aged 18 to 29 who had recovered from COVID-19.

The chain has TRBV7-3 and TRBJ2-5; 7 positions match TRBD2. CDR3 length: 16 residues. The V segment lost 2 bases and the J segment 1 base; nucleotides outside the gene matches: 7. From germline, CDR1 is SGHTA and CDR2 FQGTGA. The CDR3 DNA is TGTGCCAGCAGCTTAGGCCCCCCGGGGGGCCAAGAGACCCAGTACTTC. Protein: CASSLGPPGGQETQYF.

There are a few counts of this clone. The rearrangement joins TRBV3-1 (or the pseudogene TRBV3-2) to TRBJ1-6; 11 bases match TRBD1. The CDR3 loop spans 16 amino acids. The junction had 10 bases not matched to a gene; V was cut back by 4 bases and J by 11 bases. The germline gives CDR1 LGHDT, CDR2 YNNKEL (reference sequence). CDR3 in DNA: TGTGCCAGCAGCCCACGGGGCGGGACAGGGGGGACACCCCTCCACTTT. It yields the protein CASSPRGGTGGTPLHF.

The CDR3 reads CASSGTGQGAGEQYF. CDR3 DNA: TGTGCCAGCAGCGGAACGGGACAGGGGGCCGGCGAGCAGTACTTC. This chain joins TRBV7-9 and TRBJ2-7; 12 nucleotides match TRBD1. The CDR3 has 15 amino acids. J was trimmed by 6 bases and V by 5 bases; bases with no gene match: 8. Germline V lookup: CDR1 SEHNR, CDR2 FQNEAQ (reference sequence).

This clone was observed at least ten times. This chain joins TRBV27 and TRBJ1-5, with a possible D match to TRBD1 (5 bases). In germline, CDR1 is MNHEY, CDR2 SMNVEV (reference sequence). V lost 5 bases and J 6 bases, leaving 20 bases between the germline ends. The CDR3 consists of 16 residues. The CDR3 DNA follows: TGTGCCAGCAGTACCCAGGGAGGGCGGTTTGGTCAGCCCCAGCATTTT. Protein: CASSTQGGRFGQPQHF.